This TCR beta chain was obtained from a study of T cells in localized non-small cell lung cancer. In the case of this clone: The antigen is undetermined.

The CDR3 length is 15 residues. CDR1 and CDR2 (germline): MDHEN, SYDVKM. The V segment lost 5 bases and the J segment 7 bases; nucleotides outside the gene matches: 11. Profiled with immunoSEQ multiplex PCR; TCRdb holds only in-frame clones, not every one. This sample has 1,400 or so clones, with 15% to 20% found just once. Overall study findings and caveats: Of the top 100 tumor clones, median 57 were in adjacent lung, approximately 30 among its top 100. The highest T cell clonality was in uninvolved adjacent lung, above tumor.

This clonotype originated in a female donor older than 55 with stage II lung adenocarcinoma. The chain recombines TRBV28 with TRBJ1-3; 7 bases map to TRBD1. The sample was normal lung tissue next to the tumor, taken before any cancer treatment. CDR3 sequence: CASSTTGTVKNTIYF. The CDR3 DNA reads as TGTGCCAGCAGTACTACCGGGACAGTGAAGAACACCATATATTTT.